Sequencing of this TCR beta chain was carried out in a study of cytomegalovirus exposure and HLA in healthy donors. As for the study in general: There were roughly 120 million unique TCR beta sequences, drawn from about 179 million T cells, in an earlier analysis.

The CDR3 contains 19 residues. The V and J ends lost 3 bases and 6 bases, in that order; junction bases with no gene match: 13. Per the germline V gene, CDR1 is SGHAT and CDR2 is FQNNGV. The PCR used 60 Vbeta and 13 Jbeta primers. Only in-frame clones appear in the TCRdb table, and some are missing; sequencing was by immunoSEQ multiplex PCR. This sample yields under 200,000 clones, of which roughly 76% are seen a single time; roughly 2% belongs to the top ten. Findings of the study overall: Presence/absence analyses treated sequencing depth as roughly uniform across donors. Reports credit the classifier with highly specific, highly sensitive diagnosis of cytomegalovirus status.

This clone appeared a few times. Its antigen is as yet unknown. J is TRBJ2-2 and V is TRBV11-2, with 13 positions matching TRBD2. The sequence derives from a human donor in good health. The source material was PBMCs. This chain's CDR3 is CASSFRRTSGGAASGELFF. DNA for the CDR3: TGTGCCAGCAGCTTTCGCCGAACTAGCGGGGGGGCCGCGTCCGGGGAGCTGTTTTTT.